This T cell receptor (beta chain) was observed in a study of cytomegalovirus exposure and HLA in healthy donors. This CDR3 comprises 13 residues. CDR1 and CDR2 (germline): MDHEN, SYDVKM. V dropped 7 bases and J dropped 4; count of bases not matched to a gene: 5. The PCR was carried out with 60 Vbeta primers and 13 Jbeta primers. Some clones are missing from TCRdb's copy, which holds only in-frame ones; the method was immunoSEQ multiplex PCR. This sample has more than 100,000 clones, with roughly 80% found just once. The TCR comes from a man aged 35-49 years in good health and CMV-seronegative. Sequenced sample: PBMCs. This chain links TRBV28 with TRBJ2-5; TRBD1 agrees at 8 bases. The chain's CDR3 is CASMRQGRETQYF. CDR3 DNA: TGTGCCAGCATGAGACAGGGGAGAGAGACCCAGTACTTC.